These T cell receptor beta chains were read from a single sample in a study of cytomegalovirus exposure and HLA in healthy donors. This table comes from immunoSEQ multiplex PCR, and its TCRdb copy is limited to in-frame clones, with some not included. The sample holds approximately 64,000 clones; around 74% are singletons and the top ten take approximately 4.8%. The sequenced sample consisted of PBMCs. The source is a male donor in good health and CMV-seropositive. The CDR3 runs from the conserved cysteine through the conserved F or W. Each record gives: clone size, D gene, V gene, J gene, CDR3 DNA, CDR3 protein. The D gene is left open where the match is weak. Not every row has a clone size; where given, it reads once, few, many or a size class.

>-|-|TRBV30|TRBJ1-1
TGTGCCTGGAGCCTACTCTCCGGGGCTGAAGCTTTCTTT
CAWSLLSGAEAFF
>-|-|TRBV9|TRBJ1-2
TGTGCCAGCAGCGTAGGGCTTCTCACCTATGGCTACACCTTC
CASSVGLLTYGYTF
>-|-|TRBV5-1|TRBJ2-7
TGCGCCAGCAGCTTCGGACAGAACTACGAGCAGTACTTC
CASSFGQNYEQYF
>medium-sized|TRBD2|TRBV2|TRBJ2-1
TGTGCCAGCAACCTCGGGACTAGCAACGCTGAGCAGTTCTTC
CASNLGTSNAEQFF
>few|TRBD2|TRBV5-1|TRBJ2-3
TGCGCCAGCAGCTGGGGCGGGAGCGGGGGGGCCACAGATACGCAGTATTTT
CASSWGGSGGATDTQYF
>-|TRBD2|TRBV7-9|TRBJ2-1
TGTGCCAGCAGCTTGGGAGGGGTCAATGAGCAGTTCTTC
CASSLGGVNEQFF
>-|TRBD1|TRBV29-1|TRBJ1-2
TGCAGCGTTCGGGACAGTAACTATGGCTACACCTTC
CSVRDSNYGYTF
>-|-|TRBV2|TRBJ1-6
TGTGCCGGGAGGGGGGGGTATAATTCACCCCTCCACTTT
CAGRGGYNSPLHF
>-|-|TRBV21-1|TRBJ2-7
TGTGCCAGCAGCATCCTTTCTTGGGGGGACTACGAGCAGTACTTC
CASSILSWGDYEQYF
>-|-|TRBV11-2|TRBJ1-6
TGTGCCAGCAGCCGACCATTAAATTCAGGTGGGGGCTCACCCCTCCACTTT
CASSRPLNSGGGSPLHF
>-|TRBD1|TRBV7-8|TRBJ1-4
TGTGCCAGCAGCTTACGAATCGGCCGGGGGACAGGTGAAAAACTGTTTTTT
CASSLRIGRGTGEKLFF
>-|-|TRBV6-1|TRBJ1-2
TGTGCCAGCAGTGTTACCGGAGAGACGAGAGGCTACACCTTC
CASSVTGETRGYTF
>once|-|TRBV6-1|TRBJ1-6
TGTGCCAGCAGTGAATTCAGCGTCTATAATTCACCCCTCCACTTT
CASSEFSVYNSPLHF
>-|-|TRBV9|TRBJ1-1
TGTGCCAGCAGTGTTTCACAGGGTGCGGCTTTCTTT
CASSVSQGAAFF
>-|TRBD1|TRBV7-6|TRBJ1-2
TGTGCCAGCAGCCCAAGACAGGGACGAAGCTATGGCTACACCTTC
CASSPRQGRSYGYTF
>once|TRBD1|TRBV27|TRBJ1-2
TGTGCCAGCAGTCCCGGACAGGGGGACTATGGCTACACCTTC
CASSPGQGDYGYTF
>few|-|TRBV11-2|TRBJ2-3
TGTGCCAGCAGCTTAGGTTCAAACACAGATACGCAGTATTTT
CASSLGSNTDTQYF
>once|-|TRBV7-3|TRBJ2-3
TGTGCCAGCAGCTTAGGAGGAAATACGCAGTATTTT
CASSLGGNTQYF
>once|TRBD2|TRBV5-1|TRBJ2-3
TGCGCCAGCAGCTTGAGGCCTAGCGGGGAGTACACAGATACGCAGTATTTT
CASSLRPSGEYTDTQYF
>-|-|TRBV6-5|TRBJ1-5
TGTGCCAGTTCGAAAGTCCTAAATCAGCCCCAGCATTTT
CASSKVLNQPQHF
>few|-|TRBV4-1|TRBJ2-1
TGCGCCAGCAGCCAAGACGGCGGGGCGAGCTCCTACAATGAGCAGTTCTTC
CASSQDGGASSYNEQFF
>-|-|TRBV5-1|TRBJ2-4
TGCGCCAGCAGCTTTTCAGCGCCCAAAAGCATTCAGTACTTC
CASSFSAPKSIQYF
>-|-|TRBV2|TRBJ1-1
TGTGCCAGCAGTGAACGTGGCGTACTGGGAGGGGACACTGAAGCTTTCTTT
CASSERGVLGGDTEAFF
>-|-|TRBV5-6|TRBJ2-5
TGTGCCAGCAGCACTGGACACCACCAAGAGACCCAGTACTTC
CASSTGHHQETQYF
>once|TRBD1|TRBV28|TRBJ1-6
TGTGCCAGCAGTCGAGGACAGGGCGGCCCGCTTTTGGCACCCCTCCACTTT
CASSRGQGGPLLAPLHF
>-|-|TRBV6-5|TRBJ1-1
TGTGCCAGCAGCCGTGGGGGGGGGACTGAAGCTTTCTTT
CASSRGGGTEAFF
>few|TRBD1|TRBV7-9|TRBJ2-3
TGTGCCAGCAGCTCGCGACAGGGGAGTACGCAGTATTTT
CASSSRQGSTQYF
>once|-|TRBV29-1|TRBJ2-3
TGCAGCGTGCCATACAGGGTAAGCACAGATACGCAGTATTTT
CSVPYRVSTDTQYF
>-|-|TRBV5-6|TRBJ1-4
TGTGCCAGCAGCTTGGTGTCGAGCGAAAAACTGTTTTTT
CASSLVSSEKLFF
>once|-|TRBV5-4|TRBJ2-2
TGTGCCAGCAGCTTGGCCTTGAACACCGGGGAGCTGTTTTTT
CASSLALNTGELFF
>-|-|TRBV18|TRBJ1-4
TGTGCCAGCTCACAACAGGGCCAAAAACTGTTTTTT
CASSQQGQKLFF
>-|TRBD2|TRBV10-2|TRBJ2-5
TGCGCCAGCAGAGCTAGCGGGGGTACCGAGACCCAGTACTTC
CASRASGGTETQYF
>-|-|TRBV29-1|TRBJ2-2
TGCAGCGTTGAAGGCCGGGGGGCATGCACCGGGGAGCTGTTTTTT
CSVEGRGACTGELFF
>-|TRBD2|TRBV6-1|TRBJ2-2
TGTGCCAGCAGTGGGTTAGCGGGAGTTCTCCGGGAGCTGTTTTTT
CASSGLAGVLRELFF
>-|-|TRBV19|TRBJ2-3
TGTGCCAGTAGTATGGTCGAGGGACACGGCACAGATACGCAGTATTTT
CASSMVEGHGTDTQYF
>few|-|TRBV6-1|TRBJ2-2
TGTGCCAGCATAGTAGGGGCCACCGGGGAGCTGTTTTTT
CASIVGATGELFF
>-|-|TRBV30|TRBJ1-1
TGTGCCTGGAGTTCGGGGGGGAACACTGAAGCTTTCTTT
CAWSSGGNTEAFF
>-|TRBD1|TRBV7-8|TRBJ1-2
TGTGCCAGCAGCTCCTTGGGGACAGGGGACTATTATGGCTACACCTTC
CASSSLGTGDYYGYTF
>few|TRBD2|TRBV7-9|TRBJ2-4
TGTGCCAGCAGCTTAGCAGCGGGGGACCGGCAGTACTTC
CASSLAAGDRQYF
>-|-|TRBV7-6|TRBJ2-1
TGTGCCAGCAGCTGGACAGTCTATCATGAGCAGTTCTTC
CASSWTVYHEQFF
>once|TRBD1|TRBV9|TRBJ1-1
TGTGCCAGCAGCGTAGAGGGGGCCCACACTGAAGCTTTCTTT
CASSVEGAHTEAFF
>-|TRBD2|TRBV4-1|TRBJ2-4
TGCGCCAGCAGCCAAGACCAAACGGGGGGACCCAGAAACATTCAGTACTTC
CASSQDQTGGPRNIQYF
>-|TRBD2|TRBV28|TRBJ2-7
TGTGCCAGCAGGAAATTTAGCGGGGGGGGCTACGAGCAGTACTTC
CASRKFSGGGYEQYF
>once|-|TRBV13|TRBJ1-1
TGTGCCAGCAGCAGAATAGGGGTCACTGAAGCTTTCTTT
CASSRIGVTEAFF
>-|TRBD2|TRBV7-3|TRBJ2-7
TGTGCCAGCAGCTTAATGGGAGGGAACGAGCAGTACTTC
CASSLMGGNEQYF
>-|-|TRBV7-9|TRBJ2-3
TGTGCCAGCAGCACCCGAGGAGGGGACTCCACAGATACGCAGTATTTT
CASSTRGGDSTDTQYF
>-|-|TRBV7-3|TRBJ1-1
TGTGCCAGCAGCCCCTGGACAGACCCCACTGAAGCTTTCTTT
CASSPWTDPTEAFF
>-|-|TRBV9|TRBJ1-1
TGTGCCAGCAGCGTCCAAAGGACGGGGAACACCGAAGCTTTCTTT
CASSVQRTGNTEAFF
>-|-|TRBV7-9|TRBJ1-5
TGTGCCAGCAGCTTAGGGCGGGGGGACTCCCAGCCCCAGCATTTT
CASSLGRGDSQPQHF
>few|TRBD1|TRBV10-2|TRBJ1-2
TGCGCCAGCACCGGGACAGGGGGCTATGGCTACACCTTC
CASTGTGGYGYTF
>few|-|TRBV30|TRBJ1-6
TGTGCCTGGAGTCCAGATCAGGGGTCACCCCTCCACTTT
CAWSPDQGSPLHF
>once|TRBD2|TRBV5-1|TRBJ2-1
TGCGCCAGCAGCTTACCGGGACTAGCGGGGGGAGGAAATGAGCAGTTCTTC
CASSLPGLAGGGNEQFF
>few|-|TRBV30|TRBJ1-4
TGTGCCTGGAGTGTAACAGGGAAGAATGAAAAACTGTTTTTT
CAWSVTGKNEKLFF
>-|-|TRBV18|TRBJ1-2
TGTGCCAGCTCACCACCGGGACTCCAAGCTAACTATGGCTACACCTTC
CASSPPGLQANYGYTF
>few|-|TRBV27|TRBJ1-6
TGTGCCAGCAGTGCACACAGGGTGAATTCACCCCTCCACTTT
CASSAHRVNSPLHF
>-|TRBD1|TRBV19|TRBJ1-1
TGTGCCAGTAGGAAACAGGGGGCCACTGAAGCTTTCTTT
CASRKQGATEAFF
>-|TRBD1|TRBV2|TRBJ1-1
TGTGCCAGCAGATCGGGACAGGTGAACACTGAAGCTTTCTTT
CASRSGQVNTEAFF
>-|TRBD1|TRBV6-5|TRBJ2-5
TGTGCCAGCAGTTACTCGAGGGGGCAGGGCGGGGAGACCCAGTACTTC
CASSYSRGQGGETQYF
>-|-|TRBV6-5|TRBJ2-5
TGTGCCAGCAGAGATCTTCGGGAGACCCAGTACTTC
CASRDLRETQYF
>-|-|TRBV6-5|TRBJ2-1
TGTGCCAGCAGTTACTCGTCAGGGCGATACAATGAGCAGTTCTTC
CASSYSSGRYNEQFF